The sequence of this T cell receptor (beta chain) was determined in a study of T cell repertoires in cytomegalovirus infection. Overall study: CMV infection plus the matching HLA type was flagged by public TCR beta signatures.

Notes on the study in general: Clonotypes of TCR beta that were HLA-C-restricted and CMV-specific dominated the ex vivo response. Summed frequency of public TCR beta families distinguished CMV carriers with the relevant HLA.

This clonotype was counted a few times. What it recognizes is unknown. TCRdb reprocessed the reads via MiXCR and lists one record per CDR3 protein. In the table there are more than 400,000 distinct CDR3 sequences, less than 30% of which are singletons. This CDR3 is 14 amino acids long. Germline V gene data show CDR1 as SGHAT and CDR2 as FQNNGV. V shed 1 base and J shed 0 bases, with 6 bases lying between them. Sample: PBMCs. This clonotype was obtained from a human donor in good health (CMV status not recorded). Some clones in this sample may be carry-over from other donors' samples. The V and J genes are TRBV11-2 and TRBJ1-1; D is undetermined. The CDR3 DNA is TGTGCCAGCAGCTTAGTGCCAATGAACACTGAAGCTTTCTTT. Residues: CASSLVPMNTEAFF. Based on the CDR3 plus reference TRBV11-2 and TRBJ1-1, the full variable domain is EAGVAQSPRYKIIEKRQSVAFWCNPISGHATLYWYQQILGQGPKLLIQFQNNGVVDDSQLPKDRFSAERLKGVDSTLKIQPAKLEDSAVYLCASSLVPMNTEAFFGQGTRLTVV.